This TCR beta chain was observed in a study of blood T cells in healthy people across ages. Then a second PCR, running roughly 7 to 12 cycles, was carried out with a sample-barcoded 5' primer and a J-beta primer mix. A template-switch adaptor that had 12 random nucleotides put a tag on each cDNA molecule. Samples each returned at least 2.5 million CDR3-containing paired-end reads. TCRdb reprocessed the 5' RACE reads with MiXCR, giving one entry per CDR3 protein. The table has about 1.8 million distinct CDR3 sequences, roughly 52% seen once. CDR1 and CDR2 from the germline V gene are DFQATT and SNEGSKA (reference sequence). Trimming took off 0 bases at V and 5 bases at J, with 13 bases between the two ends. This CDR3 comprises 15 residues. At least 6.5 million PBMCs were isolated per sample.

The sequenced sample was blood. The rearrangement joins TRBV20-1 to TRBJ1-4; maybe TRBD1 (5 bases). The TCR comes from a woman between 35 and 50 years old in good health. Written as DNA, the CDR3 is TGCAGTGCTAGAGAAGGCGGGGGGAACAATGAAAAACTGTTTTTT. Its translation is CSAREGGGNNEKLFF.